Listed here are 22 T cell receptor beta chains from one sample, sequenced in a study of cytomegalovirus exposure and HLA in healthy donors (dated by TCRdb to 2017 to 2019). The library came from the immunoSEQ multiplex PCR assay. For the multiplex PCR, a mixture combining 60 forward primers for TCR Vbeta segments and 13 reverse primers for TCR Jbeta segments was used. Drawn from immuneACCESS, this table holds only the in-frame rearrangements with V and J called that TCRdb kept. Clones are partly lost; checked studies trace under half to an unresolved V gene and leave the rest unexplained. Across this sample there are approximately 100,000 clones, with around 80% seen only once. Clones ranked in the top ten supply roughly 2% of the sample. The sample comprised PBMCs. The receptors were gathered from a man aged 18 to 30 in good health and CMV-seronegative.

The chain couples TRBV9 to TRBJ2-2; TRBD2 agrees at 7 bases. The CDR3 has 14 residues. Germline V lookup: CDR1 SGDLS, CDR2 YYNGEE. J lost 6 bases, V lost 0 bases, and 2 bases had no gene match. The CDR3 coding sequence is TGTGCCAGCAGCGTAGTGCTAGCGGCCGGGGAGCTGTTTTTT. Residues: CASSVVLAAGELFF.

The CDR3 spells CATRLSKDGVFF. Written as DNA, the CDR3 is TGCGCCACCCGACTATCCAAAGACGGCGTCTTCTTT. V and J are TRBV10-2 and TRBJ1-1; no reliable D call. Germline CDR1 WSHSY, CDR2 SAAADI. V lost 10 bases to trimming and J lost 14 bases, with 23 bases between them. The CDR3 spans 12 residues.

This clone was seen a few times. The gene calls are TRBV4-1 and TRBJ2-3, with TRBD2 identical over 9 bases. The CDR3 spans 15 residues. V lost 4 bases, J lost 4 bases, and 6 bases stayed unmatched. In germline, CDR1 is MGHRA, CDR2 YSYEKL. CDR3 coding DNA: TGCGCCAGCAGCCGCGGGGGGGGCCGTCCAGATACGCAGTATTTT. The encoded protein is CASSRGGGRPDTQYF.

CDR3 DNA sequence: TGTGCCAGCAGCTTAGCAGGGGAGAGTGGCTACACCTTC. Amino acid sequence: CASSLAGESGYTF. The V gene is TRBV13, the J gene TRBJ1-2; D may be TRBD1 (6 bases). The V end lost 1 base, the J end lost 7 bases, and 10 bases lay between the germline ends. In germline, CDR1 is PRHDT, CDR2 FYEKMQ (reference sequence). CDR3 size: 13 residues.

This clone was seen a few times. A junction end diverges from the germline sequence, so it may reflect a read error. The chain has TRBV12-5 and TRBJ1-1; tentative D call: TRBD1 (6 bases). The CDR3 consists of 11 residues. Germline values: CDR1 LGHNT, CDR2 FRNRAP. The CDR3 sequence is CASGFNLTGIF. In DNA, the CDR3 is TGTGCTAGTGGTTTTAACCTAACAGGGATTTTT.

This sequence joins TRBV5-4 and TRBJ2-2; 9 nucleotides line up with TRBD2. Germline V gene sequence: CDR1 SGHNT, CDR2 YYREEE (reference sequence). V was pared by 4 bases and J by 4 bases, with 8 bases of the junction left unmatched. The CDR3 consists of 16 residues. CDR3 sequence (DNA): TGTGCCAGCAGCCCACCGGGACTAGCTGGCACCGGGGAGCTGTTTTTT. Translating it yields CASSPPGLAGTGELFF.

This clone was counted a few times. The DNA for the CDR3 is TGTGCCAGTAGCCCAGGGGAGACTGGGGCCAACGTCCTGACTTTC. It translates to CASSPGETGANVLTF. This chain connects TRBV19 to TRBJ2-6, with D tentatively TRBD1 (6 bases). The CDR3 totals 15 residues. Trimming pared 6 bases from V and 2 bases from J, leaving 11 bases between. Germline CDR1 is LNHDA and CDR2 is SQIVND (reference sequence).

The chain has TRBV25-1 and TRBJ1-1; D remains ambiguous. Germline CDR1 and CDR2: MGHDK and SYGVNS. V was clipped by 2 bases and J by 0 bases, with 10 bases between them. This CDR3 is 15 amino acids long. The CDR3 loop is CASSEGGGMNTEAFF. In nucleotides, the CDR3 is TGTGCCAGCAGTGAAGGAGGAGGCATGAACACTGAAGCTTTCTTT.

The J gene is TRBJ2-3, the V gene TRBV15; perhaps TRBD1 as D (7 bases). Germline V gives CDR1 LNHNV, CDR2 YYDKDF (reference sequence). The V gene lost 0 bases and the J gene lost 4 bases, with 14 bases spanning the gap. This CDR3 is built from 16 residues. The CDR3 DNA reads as TGTGCCACCAGCAGAGATATGGAGGGGGCATCAGATACGCAGTATTTT. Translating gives CATSRDMEGASDTQYF. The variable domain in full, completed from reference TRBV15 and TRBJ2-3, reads DAMVIQNPRYQVTQFGKPVTLSCSQTLNHNVMYWYQQKSSQAPKLLFHYYDKDFNNEADTPDNFQSRRPNTSFCFLDIRSPGLGDTAMYLCATSRDMEGASDTQYFGPGTRLTVL.

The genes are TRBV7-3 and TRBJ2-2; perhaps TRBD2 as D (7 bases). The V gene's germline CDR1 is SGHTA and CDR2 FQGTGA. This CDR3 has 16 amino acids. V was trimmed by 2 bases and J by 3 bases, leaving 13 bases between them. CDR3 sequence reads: CASSLGRGADTGELFF. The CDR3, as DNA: TGTGCCAGCAGCTTAGGACGGGGGGCGGACACCGGGGAGCTGTTTTTT.

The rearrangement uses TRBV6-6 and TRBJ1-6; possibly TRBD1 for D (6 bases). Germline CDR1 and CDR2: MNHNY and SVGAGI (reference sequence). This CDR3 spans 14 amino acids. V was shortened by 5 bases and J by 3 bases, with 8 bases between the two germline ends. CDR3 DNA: TGTGCCAGCAGTAAACAGGGCTATAATTCACCCCTCCACTTT. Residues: CASSKQGYNSPLHF.

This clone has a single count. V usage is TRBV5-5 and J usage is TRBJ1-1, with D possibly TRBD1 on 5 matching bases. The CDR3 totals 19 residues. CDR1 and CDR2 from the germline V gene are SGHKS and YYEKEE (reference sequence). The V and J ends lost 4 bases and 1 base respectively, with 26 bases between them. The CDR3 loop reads CASSPFKTTGRLGNTEAFF. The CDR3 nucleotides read TGTGCCAGCAGCCCCTTTAAAACAACAGGCCGGCTAGGGAACACTGAAGCTTTCTTT. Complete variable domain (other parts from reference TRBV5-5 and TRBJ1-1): DAGVTQSPTHLIKTRGQQVTLRCSPISGHKSVSWYQQVLGQGPQFIFQYYEKEERGRGNFPDRFSARQFPNYSSELNVNALLLGDSALYLCASSPFKTTGRLGNTEAFFGQGTRLTVV.

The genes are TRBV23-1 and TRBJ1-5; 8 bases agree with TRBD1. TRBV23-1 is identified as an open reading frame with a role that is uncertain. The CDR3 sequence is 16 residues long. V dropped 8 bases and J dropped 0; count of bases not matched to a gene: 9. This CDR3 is CASGTGQPYSNQPQHF. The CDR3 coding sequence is TGCGCCAGCGGGACAGGTCAGCCTTATAGCAATCAGCCCCAGCATTTT.

For the CDR3, the DNA is TGTGCCAGCAGCCCGGGAAACACCGGGGAGCTGTTTTTT. Amino acid sequence: CASSPGNTGELFF. The chain has TRBV6-4 and TRBJ2-2, with D possibly TRBD2 on 5 matching bases. The CDR3 sequence is 13 residues long. Trimming shortened V by 6 bases and J by 2 bases, and 7 bases separated the two germline ends. Germline values: CDR1 MRHNA, CDR2 SNTAGT.

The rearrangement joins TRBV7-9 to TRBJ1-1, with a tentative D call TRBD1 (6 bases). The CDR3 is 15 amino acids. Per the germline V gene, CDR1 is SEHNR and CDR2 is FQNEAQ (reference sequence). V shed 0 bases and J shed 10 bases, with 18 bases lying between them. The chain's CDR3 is CASSLAVAEGVSAFF. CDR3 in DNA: TGTGCCAGCAGCTTAGCCGTGGCAGAGGGGGTTTCAGCTTTCTTT.

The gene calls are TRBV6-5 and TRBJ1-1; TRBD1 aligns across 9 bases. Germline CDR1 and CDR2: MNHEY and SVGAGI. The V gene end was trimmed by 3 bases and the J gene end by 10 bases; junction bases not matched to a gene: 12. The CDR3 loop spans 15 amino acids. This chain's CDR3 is CASSYGIREGQGAFF. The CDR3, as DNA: TGTGCCAGCAGTTATGGTATCCGTGAGGGACAGGGAGCTTTCTTT.

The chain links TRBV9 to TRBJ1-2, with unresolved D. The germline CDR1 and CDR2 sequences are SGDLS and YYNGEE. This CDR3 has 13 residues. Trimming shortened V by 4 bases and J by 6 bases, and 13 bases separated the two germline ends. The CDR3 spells CASSYRRGNGYTF. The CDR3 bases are TGTGCCAGCAGCTACCGGAGAGGGAATGGCTACACCTTC.

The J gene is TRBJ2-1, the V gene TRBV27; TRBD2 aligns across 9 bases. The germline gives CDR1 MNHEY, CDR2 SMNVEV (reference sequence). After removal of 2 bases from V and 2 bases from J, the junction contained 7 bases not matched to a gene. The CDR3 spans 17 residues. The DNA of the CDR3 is TGTGCCAGCAGTTTAGCGGGGGGGCCTTTCACCTACAATGAGCAGTTCTTC. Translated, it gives CASSLAGGPFTYNEQFF.

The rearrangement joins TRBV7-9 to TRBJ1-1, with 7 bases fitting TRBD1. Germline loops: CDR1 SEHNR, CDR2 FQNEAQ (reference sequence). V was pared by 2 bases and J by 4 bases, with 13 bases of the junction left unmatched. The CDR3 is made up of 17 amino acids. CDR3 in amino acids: CASSLPSPQGLGTEAFF. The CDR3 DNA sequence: TGTGCCAGCAGCTTACCTAGCCCACAGGGGCTTGGCACTGAAGCTTTCTTT.

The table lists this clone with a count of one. The CDR3 spells CSAKQGAEDTEAFF. DNA for the CDR3: TGCAGCGCGAAACAGGGGGCTGAGGACACTGAAGCTTTCTTT. V and J are TRBV29-1 and TRBJ1-1; 9 bases align to TRBD1. This CDR3 is 14 amino acids long. CDR1 SQVTM and CDR2 ANQGSEA come from the germline V gene. The trim removed 7 bases at V and 3 bases at J, leaving 9 bases unmatched.

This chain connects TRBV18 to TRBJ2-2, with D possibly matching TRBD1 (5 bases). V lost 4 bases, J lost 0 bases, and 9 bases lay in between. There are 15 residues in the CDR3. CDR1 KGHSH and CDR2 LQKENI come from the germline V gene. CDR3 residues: CASSLDRANTGELFF. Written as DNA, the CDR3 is TGTGCCAGCTCACTCGACAGAGCGAACACCGGGGAGCTGTTTTTT.

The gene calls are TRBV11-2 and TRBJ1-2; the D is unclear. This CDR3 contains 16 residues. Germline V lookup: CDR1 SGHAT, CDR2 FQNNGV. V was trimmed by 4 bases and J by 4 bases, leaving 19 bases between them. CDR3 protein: CASSSIDSYAGYGYTF. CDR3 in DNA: TGTGCCAGCAGCTCCATAGACTCGTACGCGGGCTATGGCTACACCTTC.